This T cell receptor (beta chain) was captured by sequencing in a study of cytotoxic CD8 clonotypes in ibrutinib-treated CLL. Study context: Average yields of approximately 260,000 productive templates and 94,082 productive rearrangements characterized the samples.

V dropped 2 bases and J dropped 3 bases, with 11 bases sitting between them. The CDR3 is 15 amino acids. CDR1 is MNHEY, CDR2 SVGAGI, per germline. Depth targeted 1 in 200,000 to 1 in 1 million T cells, averaging 10x coverage per clonotype. Profiled with immunoSEQ multiplex PCR; TCRdb holds only in-frame clones, not every one. Of 150,000 to 200,000 clones in the sample, about 88% were seen once. This sequence was found in a human donor with chronic lymphocytic leukemia. The rearrangement links TRBV6-5 to TRBJ2-4, with D tentatively TRBD2 (5 bases). The specimen comprised PBMCs, sampled at disease progression, from a patient treated with ibrutinib. The CDR3 nucleotides read TGTGCCAGCAGTTACGGGTTCGGGAACAAAAACATTCAGTACTTC. This codes for CASSYGFGNKNIQYF.